This T cell receptor (beta chain) was sequenced in a study of identical twins. As regards this clonotype: This may arise from a read error, as a much more abundant clone is one base away.

A universal primer site was created by template switching, with the cDNA bearing unique molecular identifiers. One entry per CDR3 protein results from TCRdb running MiXCR on the 5' RACE reads. The top ten clones hold approximately 7% of a sample with approximately 300,000 distinct CDR3 sequences, less than 9.5% of them seen once. The CDR3 runs to 14 residues. These data were also filed under a second study, of yellow fever vaccine responses in identical twins.

The chain is built from TRBV21-1 and TRBJ2-1; no DNA check was done on the table's D call, TRBD2. TRBV21-1 is annotated as a pseudogene. This clonotype was obtained from a woman in her late teens or twenties in good health. The sequenced material came from CD8+ T cells sorted from blood. CDR3 coding DNA: TGTGCCAGCAGATGTCCCTCTAGGGTGGATGAGAAGTTCTTC. As protein: CASRCPSRVDEKFF.